What follows describes a single TCR beta chain. Antigen specificity is unknown. V was pared by 4 bases and J by 4 bases, with 13 bases between. The germline gives CDR1 SGHDN, CDR2 FVKESK. This CDR3 is 15 amino acids long. This sample stems from a study of beta chain features in type 1 diabetes. Study information: The patient and healthy donor groups were comparable for age, gender and cell yields.

Study-level findings and limits: In all four CD4+ subsets, TCRB CDR3 length was significantly, moderately reduced in type 1 diabetes. Fewer insertions but more deletions were seen at VDJ junctions in type 1 diabetes patients.

Expressed TCRB transcripts were sequenced because the isolated RNA had all been reverse transcribed beforehand. The assay was immunoSEQ multiplex PCR, and TCRdb's table has in-frame clones only and misses some. The data hold roughly 700,000 clones, with roughly 13% observed a single time. A single heparinised draw of 95 to 150 mL on average was taken per donor. Staining for CD45RO/CCR7/CD25/CD127/CD95/CD27 allowed sorting of CD4+ naive, central memory, regulatory and stem cell-like memory cells. The source material was naive CD4+ T cells from blood. J is TRBJ2-2 and V is TRBV14; the D call may be TRBD1 or TRBD2 (5 bases each). The sequence was obtained from a young man with type 1 diabetes. As DNA, the CDR3 is TGTGCCAGCAGCCCCCAGGGACGGCGCACCGGGGAGCTGTTTTTT. Its protein product is CASSPQGRRTGELFF.